Detailed here is one T cell receptor beta chain. Antigen unknown. Other DNA variants within this sample encode the same CDR3. Germline CDR1 SEHNR, CDR2 FQNEAQ (reference sequence). The V end was cut by 5 bases, the J end by 5 bases, with 3 bases between. The CDR3 has 11 residues. The data are from a study of shared clonotypes between healthy human individuals. Method: immunoSEQ multiplex PCR; TCRdb's copy keeps in-frame clones and lacks some. The sample yields more than 400,000 clones, 90% to 97% seen once. Regarding the study as a whole: The naive CD4 repertoires of a few donors were compared, and roughly 5% of clonotypes were shared.

The chain combines TRBV7-9 with TRBJ2-2; D ambiguous. The clonotype was recovered from a woman aged 25-40 years in good health. Input material: naive CD4+ T cells sorted from blood. Noted subset: CD45RA+ positively selected. The CDR3, as DNA: TGTGCCAGCAGCCCTACCGGGGAGCTGTTTTTT. Translated: CASSPTGELFF.